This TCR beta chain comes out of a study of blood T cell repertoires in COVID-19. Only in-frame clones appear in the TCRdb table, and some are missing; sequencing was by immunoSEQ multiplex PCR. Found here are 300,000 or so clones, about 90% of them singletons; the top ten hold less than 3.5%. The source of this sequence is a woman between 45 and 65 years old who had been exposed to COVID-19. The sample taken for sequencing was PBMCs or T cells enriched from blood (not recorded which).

CDR3 DNA: TGTGCCATCAGTGAGTCATTAGCGGGGGAGCACCTGGATACGCAGTATTTT. This encodes CAISESLAGEHLDTQYF. The J gene is TRBJ2-3, the V gene TRBV10-3; 9 positions agree with TRBD2. CDR1 and CDR2 (germline): ENHRY, SYGVKD. The CDR3 has 17 amino acids. V dropped 0 bases and J dropped 6; count of bases not matched to a gene: 10.